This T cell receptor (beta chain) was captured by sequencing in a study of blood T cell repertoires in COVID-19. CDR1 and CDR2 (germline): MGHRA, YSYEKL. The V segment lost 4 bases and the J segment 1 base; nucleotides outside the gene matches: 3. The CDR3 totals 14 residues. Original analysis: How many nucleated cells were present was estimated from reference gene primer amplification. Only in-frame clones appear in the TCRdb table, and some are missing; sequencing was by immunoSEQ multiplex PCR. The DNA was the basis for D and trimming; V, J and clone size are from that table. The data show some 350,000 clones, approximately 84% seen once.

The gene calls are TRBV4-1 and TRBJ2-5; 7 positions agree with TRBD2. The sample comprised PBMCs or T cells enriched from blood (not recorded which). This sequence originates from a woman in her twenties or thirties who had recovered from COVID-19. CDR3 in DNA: TGCGCCAGCAGCCTAAGACTAGCCCAAGAGACCCAGTACTTC. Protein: CASSLRLAQETQYF.